A few counts support the clone carrying this T cell receptor (beta chain). Its specificity is not known. This record belongs to a study of OX40 agonist ivuxolimab in advanced cancers. Across the whole study: Cohort: around 83% men, mean age around 55, aged roughly 23 to 90. Study findings and constraints: Average numbers of expanded clones were greater in CD8+ T cells than in CD4+. The antigens recognized by the expanded peripheral T cells, that is their antigen specificity, were not determined.

V was trimmed by 3 bases and J by 2 bases, leaving 11 bases between them. Germline CDR1 is SEHNR and CDR2 is FQNEAQ (reference sequence). CDR3 size: 14 residues. Patients who had autoimmune disease history or got systemic immunosuppression were left out. Assay used: immunoSEQ multiplex PCR; TCRdb lists only in-frame clones, some missing. This repertoire shows tens of thousands of clones, 75% to 90% found once; its top ten account for more than 1.5%. This TCR derives from an adult with an advanced solid tumor such as melanoma, head and neck, liver or kidney cancer. The sample here was CD4+ or CD8+ T cells sorted from blood, taken in a trial of the OX40 agonist ivuxolimab. The J gene is TRBJ2-7, the V gene TRBV7-9; D may be TRBD1 (6 bases). CDR3 sequence (DNA): TGTGCCAGCAGCTTCGAAGGGACAACCTACGAGCAGTACTTC. Protein sequence: CASSFEGTTYEQYF.